This T cell receptor beta chain was captured by sequencing in a study of identical twins. Study observations and caveats: The study drew conclusions from cross-sectional statistical analysis, not from following the same donors.

From the 5' RACE reads, TCRdb called clonotypes with MiXCR, one entry per CDR3 protein. The sample yields approximately 500,000 distinct CDR3 sequences, roughly 15% seen once. As to this clonotype: The antigen remains undetermined.

Germline V gene sequence: CDR1 SGDLS, CDR2 YYNGEE. The CDR3 length is 16 residues. V shed 4 bases, J shed 5 bases, and the junction held 11 bases outside the gene matches. These data also featured in a second study, about yellow fever vaccine responses in identical twins. That investigation notes: The T cell response to vaccination in identical twins was reportedly partly convergent and partly personalized.

J is TRBJ2-4 and V is TRBV9; TRBD1 aligns across 8 bases. The sequence derives from a woman aged 18-29 years in good health. The sequencing input was CD4+ T cells sorted from blood. CDR3 sequence: CASSTTLDRVENIQYF. The CDR3 DNA reads as TGTGCCAGCAGCACTACTCTGGACAGGGTAGAAAACATTCAGTACTTC. The whole variable domain, filled in from reference TRBV9 and TRBJ2-4, reads DSGVTQTPKHLITATGQRVTLRCSPRSGDLSVYWYQQSLDQGLQFLIQYYNGEERAKGNILERFSAQQFPDLHSELNLSSLELGDSALYFCASSTTLDRVENIQYFGAGTRLSVL.